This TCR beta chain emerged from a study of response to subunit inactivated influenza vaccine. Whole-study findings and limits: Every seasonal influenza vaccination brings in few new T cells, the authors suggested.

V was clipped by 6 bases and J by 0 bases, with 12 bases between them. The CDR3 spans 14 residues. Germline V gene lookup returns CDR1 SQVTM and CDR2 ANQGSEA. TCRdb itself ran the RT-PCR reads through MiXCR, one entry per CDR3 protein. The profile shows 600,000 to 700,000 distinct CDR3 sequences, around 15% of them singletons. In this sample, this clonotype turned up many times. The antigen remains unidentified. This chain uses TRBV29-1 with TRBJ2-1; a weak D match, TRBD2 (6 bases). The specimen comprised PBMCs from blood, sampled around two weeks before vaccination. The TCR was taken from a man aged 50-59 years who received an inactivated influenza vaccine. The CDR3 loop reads CSVTWGGSYNEQFF. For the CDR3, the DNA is TGCAGCGTGACTTGGGGAGGCTCCTACAATGAGCAGTTCTTC.